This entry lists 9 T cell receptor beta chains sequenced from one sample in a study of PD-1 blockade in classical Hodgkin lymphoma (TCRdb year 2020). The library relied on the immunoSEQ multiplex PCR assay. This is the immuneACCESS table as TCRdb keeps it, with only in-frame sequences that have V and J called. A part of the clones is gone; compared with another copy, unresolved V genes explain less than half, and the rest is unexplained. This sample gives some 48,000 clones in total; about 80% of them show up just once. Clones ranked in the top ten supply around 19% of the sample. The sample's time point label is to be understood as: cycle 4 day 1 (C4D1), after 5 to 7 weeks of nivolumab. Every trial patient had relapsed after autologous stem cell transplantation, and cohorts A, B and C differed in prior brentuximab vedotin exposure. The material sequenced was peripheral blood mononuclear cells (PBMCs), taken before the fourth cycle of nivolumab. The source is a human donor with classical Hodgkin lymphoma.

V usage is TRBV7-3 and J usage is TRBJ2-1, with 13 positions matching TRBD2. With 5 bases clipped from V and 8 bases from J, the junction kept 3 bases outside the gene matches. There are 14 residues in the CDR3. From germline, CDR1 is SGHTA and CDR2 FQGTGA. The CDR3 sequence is CASSRTSGSHEQFF. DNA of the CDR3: TGTGCCAGCAGCCGGACTAGCGGGAGTCATGAGCAGTTCTTC.

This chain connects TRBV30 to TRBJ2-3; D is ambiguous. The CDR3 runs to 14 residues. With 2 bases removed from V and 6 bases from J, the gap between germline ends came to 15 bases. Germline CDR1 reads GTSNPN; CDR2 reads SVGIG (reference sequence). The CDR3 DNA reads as TGTGCCTGGAGTAGGAGATCCGCTGGCGATACGCAGTATTTT. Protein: CAWSRRSAGDTQYF.

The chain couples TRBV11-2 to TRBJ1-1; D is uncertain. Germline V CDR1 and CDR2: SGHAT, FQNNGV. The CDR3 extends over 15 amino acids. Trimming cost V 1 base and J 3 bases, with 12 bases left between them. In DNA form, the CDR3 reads TGTGCCAGCAGCTTAGTAGAAATTGGGGACACTGAAGCTTTCTTT. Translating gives CASSLVEIGDTEAFF.

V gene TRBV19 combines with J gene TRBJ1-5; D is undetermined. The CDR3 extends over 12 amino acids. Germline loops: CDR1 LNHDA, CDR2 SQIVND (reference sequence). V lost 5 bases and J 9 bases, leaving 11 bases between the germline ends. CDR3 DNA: TGTGCCAGTAGTCCCTTTAACGTGCCCCAGCATTTT. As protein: CASSPFNVPQHF. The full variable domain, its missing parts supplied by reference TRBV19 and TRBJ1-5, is DGGITQSPKYLFRKEGQNVTLSCEQNLNHDAMYWYRQDPGQGLRLIYYSQIVNDFQKGDIAEGYSVSREKKESFPLTVTSAQKNPTAFYLCASSPFNVPQHFGDGTRLSIL.

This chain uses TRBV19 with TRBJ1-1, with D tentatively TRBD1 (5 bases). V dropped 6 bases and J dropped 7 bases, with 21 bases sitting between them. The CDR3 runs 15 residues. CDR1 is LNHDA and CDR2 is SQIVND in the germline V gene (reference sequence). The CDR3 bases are TGTGCCAGTAGCCCTAATGCGGCAGGGCGGGATGAAGCTTTCTTT. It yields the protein CASSPNAAGRDEAFF.

CDR3: CASSLAGTSGSYEQYF. CDR3 in DNA: TGTGCCAGCAGCTTGGCCGGGACTAGCGGTTCCTACGAGCAGTACTTC. This chain uses TRBV7-2 with TRBJ2-7, with TRBD2 matching over 11 bases. The V gene end was trimmed by 3 bases and the J gene end by 1 base; junction bases not matched to a gene: 5. CDR3 length equals 16 residues. The germline V gene has CDR1 SGHTA and CDR2 FQGNSA.

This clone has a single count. CDR3 in amino acids: CASSRAAREQFF. For the CDR3, the DNA is TGTGCCAGCAGTAGGGCAGCAAGGGAGCAGTTCTTC. The genes are TRBV6-6 and TRBJ2-1; D unclear. The V gene lost 5 bases and the J gene lost 10 bases, with 12 bases spanning the gap. This CDR3 spans 12 amino acids. Germline V gives CDR1 MNHNY, CDR2 SVGAGI (reference sequence).

This CDR3 reads CASMSRDIHNEQFF. CDR3 in DNA: TGTGCCAGTATGAGTAGGGATATCCACAATGAGCAGTTCTTC. The rearrangement links TRBV19 to TRBJ2-1; D is ambiguous. Trimming pared 7 bases from V and 5 bases from J, leaving 15 bases between. Germline lookup yields CDR1 LNHDA and CDR2 SQIVND (reference sequence). The CDR3 is 14 residues long.

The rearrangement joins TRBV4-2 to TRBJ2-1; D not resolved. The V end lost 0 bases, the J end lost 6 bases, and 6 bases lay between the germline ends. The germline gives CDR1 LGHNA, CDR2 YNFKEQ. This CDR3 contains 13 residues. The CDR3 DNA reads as TGTGCCAGCAGCCAAGAAGCACCCAATGAGCAGTTCTTC. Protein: CASSQEAPNEQFF.